Listed here are 9 T cell receptor beta chains from one sample, sequenced in a study of cytomegalovirus exposure and HLA in healthy donors. Vbeta (60) and Jbeta (13) primers were used in the PCR. Only in-frame clones appear in the TCRdb table, and some are missing; sequencing was by immunoSEQ multiplex PCR. This table has fewer than 200,000 clones, about 85% appearing once. The sequenced sample consisted of PBMCs. The receptor set was obtained from a boy younger than 10 in good health and CMV-seronegative.

In DNA form, the CDR3 reads TGTGCCAGCAGCTTAGCGCCCGGGACTAGTTCCACAGATACGCAGTATTTT. This gives the protein CASSLAPGTSSTDTQYF. The chain combines TRBV7-8 with TRBJ2-3, with 8 bases matching TRBD2. Trimming removed 0 bases from V and 2 bases from J; junction bases left unmatched: 7. CDR1 is SGHVS, CDR2 FQNEAQ, per germline. The length of the CDR3 is 17 residues. Filled out from reference TRBV7-8 and TRBJ2-3, the complete variable domain reads GAGVSQSPRYKVAKRGQDVALRCDPISGHVSLFWYQQALGQGPEFLTYFQNEAQLDKSGLPSDRFFAERPEGSVSTLKIQRTQQEDSAVYLCASSLAPGTSSTDTQYFGPGTRLTVL.

The V gene is TRBV28, the J gene TRBJ2-7; tentative D call: TRBD2 (6 bases). CDR3 size: 14 residues. Trimming took 4 bases from V and 4 from J, leaving 14 bases between them. Per germline, CDR1 MDHEN and CDR2 SYDVKM. CDR3 region: CASSSPASVYEQYF. The CDR3 DNA reads as TGTGCCAGCAGTTCACCCGCTAGCGTGTACGAGCAGTACTTC. The full variable domain, completed using reference TRBV28 and TRBJ2-7, is DVKVTQSSRYLVKRTGEKVFLECVQDMDHENMFWYRQDPGLGLRLIYFSYDVKMKEKGDIPEGYSVSREKKERFSLILESASTNQTSMYLCASSSPASVYEQYFGPGTRLTVT.

Here the CDR3 DNA reads TGTGCCAGCTCCGGGGGTAGCCAAAGGGAAAAACTGTTTTTT. It encodes CASSGGSQREKLFF. The chain joins TRBV28 to TRBJ1-4, with a tentative D call TRBD1 (5 bases). The CDR3 extends over 14 amino acids. V gave up 8 bases and J gave up 8 bases, with 18 bases separating them. Germline values: CDR1 MDHEN, CDR2 SYDVKM. The full variable domain, in which reference TRBV28 and TRBJ1-4 provide the parts outside the CDR3, is DVKVTQSSRYLVKRTGEKVFLECVQDMDHENMFWYRQDPGLGLRLIYFSYDVKMKEKGDIPEGYSVSREKKERFSLILESASTNQTSMYLCASSGGSQREKLFFGSGTQLSVL.

J is TRBJ1-2 and V is TRBV2; no clear D gene. The germline CDR1 and CDR2 sequences are SNHLY and FYNNEI. V shed 4 bases and J shed 1 base, with 16 bases lying between them. This CDR3 comprises 16 residues. The CDR3 region is CASSVRDAELNYGYTF. Written as DNA, the CDR3 is TGTGCCAGCAGTGTCAGAGACGCGGAGCTTAACTATGGCTACACCTTC. The entire variable domain, with the rest obtained from reference TRBV2 and TRBJ1-2, is as follows: EPEVTQTPSHQVTQMGQEVILRCVPISNHLYFYWYRQILGQKVEFLVSFYNNEISEKSEIFDDQFSVERPDGSNFTLKIRSTKLEDSAMYFCASSVRDAELNYGYTFGSGTRLTVV.

This clone was seen a handful of times. The V gene is TRBV21-1, the J gene TRBJ1-4; TRBD1 is the table's D call, not checked against the DNA. TRBV21-1 counts as a pseudogene. The CDR3 covers 14 residues. The CDR3, as DNA: TGTGCCAGCAGCTTGGGACAGGGGCAAGGAAAACTGTTTTTT. This sequence encodes CASSLGQGQGKLFF.

The rearrangement links TRBV29-1 to TRBJ2-5; D remains ambiguous. CDR1 is SQVTM and CDR2 is ANQGSEA in the germline V gene. The V end lost 5 bases, the J end lost 0 bases, and 7 bases lay between the germline ends. The CDR3 extends over 12 amino acids. CDR3 DNA sequence: TGCAGCGTTACATATGACCAAGAGACCCAGTACTTC. It yields the protein CSVTYDQETQYF.

The chain couples TRBV28 to TRBJ2-1; tentative D call: TRBD1 (6 bases). V gave up 6 bases and J gave up 4 bases, with 16 bases separating them. Germline V gene data show CDR1 as MDHEN and CDR2 as SYDVKM. CDR3 length: 15 residues. Written as DNA, the CDR3 is TGTGCCAGCAGCAAACCGGGACACCCTTACAATGAGCAGTTCTTC. Its protein product is CASSKPGHPYNEQFF.

The gene calls are TRBV9 and TRBJ1-1; D gene ambiguous. The CDR3 totals 16 residues. V gave up 5 bases and J gave up 1 base, with 18 bases separating them. Germline CDR1 SGDLS, CDR2 YYNGEE. The CDR3, as DNA: TGTGCCAGCAGAGGTAGGTCTGACTCCGGGAACACTGAAGCTTTCTTT. It is translated as CASRGRSDSGNTEAFF.

The rearrangement joins TRBV7-9 to TRBJ2-7, with 7 bases matching TRBD1. J was trimmed by 3 bases and V by 5 bases; bases with no gene match: 10. This CDR3 has 15 residues. CDR1 and CDR2 from the germline V gene are SEHNR and FQNEAQ (reference sequence). The CDR3 nucleotides are TGTGCCAGCAGCACAACTCCCGGGACAGTCTACGAGCAGTACTTC. Protein sequence: CASSTTPGTVYEQYF.